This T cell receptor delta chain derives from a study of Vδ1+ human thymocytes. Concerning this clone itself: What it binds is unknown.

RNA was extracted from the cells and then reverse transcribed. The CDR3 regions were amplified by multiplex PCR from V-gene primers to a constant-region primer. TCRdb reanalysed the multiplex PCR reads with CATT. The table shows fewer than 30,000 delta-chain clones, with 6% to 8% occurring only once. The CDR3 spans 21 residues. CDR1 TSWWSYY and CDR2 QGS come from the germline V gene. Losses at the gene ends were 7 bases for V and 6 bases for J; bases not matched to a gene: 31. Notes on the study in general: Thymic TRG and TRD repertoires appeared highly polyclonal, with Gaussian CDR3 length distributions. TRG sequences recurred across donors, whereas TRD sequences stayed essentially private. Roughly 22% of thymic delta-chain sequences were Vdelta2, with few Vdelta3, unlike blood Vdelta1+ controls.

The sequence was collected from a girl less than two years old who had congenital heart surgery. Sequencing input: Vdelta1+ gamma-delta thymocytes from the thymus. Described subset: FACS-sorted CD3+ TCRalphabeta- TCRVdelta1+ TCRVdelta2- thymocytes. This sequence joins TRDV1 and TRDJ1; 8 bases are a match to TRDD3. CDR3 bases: TGTGCTCTTGCTCTGGTCGTCACGTGGGATACGCCTAACGCCTCCCGATATAAACTCATCTTT. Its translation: CALALVVTWDTPNASRYKLIF.